A selection of T cell receptor beta chains follows, all from one sample in a study of CD8 T cells in ankylosing spondylitis. TCRdb reprocessed the 5' RACE reads with MiXCR, giving one entry per CDR3 protein. Of 350,000 to 550,000 distinct CDR3 sequences listed, roughly 26% are singletons. The sequenced material came from blood, either unsorted or a sorted T cell fraction (not recorded which). The receptor set was obtained from a male donor with ankylosing spondylitis. CDR3s include the opening cysteine and the closing phenylalanine or tryptophan. Fields, in order: D gene, clone size, J gene, V gene, CDR3 protein, CDR3 DNA. D genes are given only for firm matches. Rows may omit the clone size; those that give it use once, few, many or a size class.

TRBD2 few TRBJ2-1 TRBV24-1 CATSAFTSGRASYNEQFF TGTGCCACCAGTGCCTTTACTAGCGGGAGGGCCTCGTACAATGAGCAGTTCTTC
- - TRBJ2-3 TRBV20-1 CSASRTDITDTQYF TGCAGTGCTAGCCGGACGGATATCACAGATACGCAGTATTTT
- - TRBJ1-1 TRBV3-1 CASQVGTEAFF TGTGCCAGCCAGGTCGGGACAGAAGCTTTCTTT
TRBD2 - TRBJ2-7 TRBV5-1 CASSYLAGVRYEQYF TGCGCCAGCAGCTATCTAGCGGGAGTGAGGTACGAGCAGTACTTC
TRBD1 - TRBJ1-1 TRBV29-1 CSVKDRVGTEAFF TGCAGCGTCAAGGACAGGGTAGGCACTGAAGCTTTCTTT
- - TRBJ2-1 TRBV6-6 CATSPGDNEQFF TGTGCCACCTCCCCGGGGGACAATGAGCAGTTCTTC
TRBD2 - TRBJ2-7 TRBV20-1 CSARGPLAVNYEQYF TGCAGTGCTAGAGGACCCCTAGCGGTAAACTACGAGCAGTACTTC
TRBD1 few TRBJ2-2 TRBV11-3 CASSYGQGDTGELFF TGTGCCAGCAGCTATGGACAGGGGGACACCGGGGAGCTGTTTTTT
TRBD1 - TRBJ2-2 TRBV20-1 CSATGTVNTGELFF TGCAGTGCTACCGGGACAGTGAACACCGGGGAGCTGTTTTTT
- few TRBJ2-7 TRBV30 CAWSEKGLDGEQYF TGTGCCTGGAGTGAGAAAGGACTGGACGGCGAGCAGTACTTC
- - TRBJ1-2 TRBV5-6 CASSRREYGYTF TGTGCCAGCAGTAGGAGAGAGTATGGCTACACCTTC
TRBD1 - TRBJ1-1 TRBV18 CASGTGTGVNTEAFF TGTGCCTCAGGAACCGGGACAGGGGTGAACACTGAAGCTTTCTTT
- - TRBJ1-4 TRBV5-1 CASSVRGIPYEKLFF TGCGCCAGCAGCGTTAGGGGGATCCCTTATGAAAAACTGTTTTTT
- - TRBJ2-3 TRBV7-8 CASSTGHRTDTQYF TGTGCCAGCAGCACGGGACATCGCACAGATACGCAGTATTTT
TRBD2 - TRBJ2-1 TRBV28 CASRQMTSGRAMEQFF TGTGCCAGCAGACAAATGACTAGCGGGAGGGCGATGGAGCAGTTCTTC
- - TRBJ1-2 TRBV5-1 CASSSGPTSTF TGCGCCAGCAGCAGCGGCCCGACCTCCACCTTC
- - TRBJ2-7 TRBV7-2 CASSSEINLNEQYF TGTGCCAGCAGCTCTGAAATTAATTTAAACGAGCAGTACTTC
TRBD1 - TRBJ1-2 TRBV7-9 CASSPHWTGKGTYGYTF TGTGCCAGCAGCCCCCACTGGACAGGAAAAGGGACATATGGCTACACCTTC
- - TRBJ2-5 TRBV7-9 CASGLGGGETQYF TGTGCCAGCGGGCTGGGGGGCGGAGAGACCCAGTACTTC
- few TRBJ2-5 TRBV5-1 CASSLDWGQETQYF TGCGCCAGCAGCTTGGATTGGGGCCAAGAGACCCAGTACTTC
- - TRBJ2-5 TRBV11-2 CASSLGGTYQETQYF TGTGCCAGCAGCTTAGGGGGCACCTACCAAGAGACCCAGTACTTC
- - TRBJ1-1 TRBV7-9 CASSRRDPNTEAFF TGTGCCAGCAGCCGGAGGGACCCGAACACTGAAGCTTTCTTT
TRBD2 many TRBJ2-3 TRBV5-1 CASNAGGEDTQYF TGCGCCAGCAACGCGGGAGGAGAAGATACGCAGTATTTT
TRBD1 few TRBJ2-2 TRBV10-2 CASRGTGTGELFF TGCGCCAGCAGGGGGACAGGCACCGGGGAGCTGTTTTTT
- - TRBJ2-1 TRBV5-1 CASSPISASSYNEQFF TGCGCCAGCAGCCCCATTAGCGCGAGCTCCTACAATGAGCAGTTCTTC
TRBD1 - TRBJ1-5 TRBV20-1 CSAGQGAKPQHF TGCAGTGCTGGACAGGGGGCGAAACCCCAGCATTTT
- few TRBJ2-7 TRBV20-1 CSAMGGPRGSGLHYEQYF TGCAGTGCTATGGGGGGCCCCCGGGGTAGCGGGCTTCACTACGAGCAGTACTTC
TRBD1 - TRBJ2-2 TRBV10-3 CAISESSGGDTGELFF TGTGCCATCAGTGAGTCGTCAGGGGGCGACACCGGGGAGCTGTTTTTT
- - TRBJ2-1 TRBV12-3/TRBV12-4 CASSTLRGINNNEQFF TGTGCCAGCAGCACCCTACGCGGGATTAATAACAATGAGCAGTTCTTC
TRBD1 few TRBJ1-2 TRBV12-3/TRBV12-4 CASTPGQGGGYTF TGTGCCAGCACCCCGGGACAGGGGGGTGGCTACACCTTC
- - TRBJ1-5 TRBV6-5 CASSYFLKRDTSRGQPQHF TGTGCCAGCAGTTACTTTCTAAAACGGGACACAAGCCGAGGGCAGCCCCAGCATTTT
TRBD1 once TRBJ1-2 TRBV20-1 CSAGSGGAINYGYTF TGCAGTGCTGGGTCAGGGGGCGCCATTAACTATGGCTACACCTTC
- many TRBJ1-2 TRBV7-9 CASSLVLGGYTF TGTGCCAGCAGCCTCGTTTTAGGTGGCTACACCTTC
TRBD1 many TRBJ2-7 TRBV7-4 CASSFGTGGARYEQYF TGTGCCAGCAGCTTCGGGACAGGGGGTGCCCGCTACGAGCAGTACTTC
TRBD2 - TRBJ2-1 TRBV4-2 CASSRTVGTSPNNEQFF TGTGCCAGCAGCCGGACCGTAGGGACTAGCCCTAACAATGAGCAGTTCTTC
- - TRBJ1-1 TRBV2 CASSPNGLNTEAFF TGTGCCAGCAGCCCCAACGGGTTGAACACTGAAGCTTTCTTT
TRBD1 - TRBJ1-6 TRBV5-6 CASSWTGPNSPLHF TGTGCCAGCAGCTGGACAGGGCCGAATTCACCCCTCCACTTT
- few TRBJ2-7 TRBV20-1 CSAKRTADEQYF TGCAGTGCTAAGCGGACAGCCGACGAGCAGTACTTC
TRBD2 - TRBJ2-3 TRBV7-2 CASSMGLAGVADTQYF TGTGCCAGCAGCATGGGACTAGCGGGAGTAGCAGATACGCAGTATTTT
TRBD2 - TRBJ2-5 TRBV9 CASSGYGLASKTQYF TGTGCCAGCAGCGGTTACGGACTAGCGAGCAAGACCCAGTACTTC
TRBD1 few TRBJ1-5 TRBV7-9 CASSSSGTGGRQPQHF TGTGCCAGCTCCTCCTCCGGGACAGGGGGCCGGCAGCCCCAGCATTTT
TRBD1 - TRBJ1-5 TRBV25-1 CASSAGDRGFNQPQHF TGTGCCAGCAGTGCCGGAGACAGGGGGTTCAATCAGCCCCAGCATTTT